This TCR beta chain originates from a study of blood T cell repertoires in COVID-19. Looking at the study overall: Some COVID-19 samples were acute and others convalescent; all came from the United States, Italy and Spain. PBMCs, B-cell-depleted T cells, or T cells were the source of the cDNA or gDNA that made up the material.

This CDR3 has 19 amino acids. Using immunoSEQ multiplex PCR, the repertoire was profiled, and TCRdb retains in-frame clones only, with some absent. The repertoire holds around 68,000 clones, with approximately 91% as singletons. The source is a human donor in a cohort sampled during active COVID-19. This chain uses TRBV1 with TRBJ2-2; whether TRBD2, the table's D call, matches the DNA was not checked. TRBV1 is listed as a pseudogene. The sample taken for sequencing was peripheral blood. The CDR3 region has the DNA TGCACCAGCAGCCAAGATAGGGGCCGGAGCGGGAGGTTCACCGGGGAGCTGTTTTTT. This codes for CTSSQDRGRSGRFTGELFF.